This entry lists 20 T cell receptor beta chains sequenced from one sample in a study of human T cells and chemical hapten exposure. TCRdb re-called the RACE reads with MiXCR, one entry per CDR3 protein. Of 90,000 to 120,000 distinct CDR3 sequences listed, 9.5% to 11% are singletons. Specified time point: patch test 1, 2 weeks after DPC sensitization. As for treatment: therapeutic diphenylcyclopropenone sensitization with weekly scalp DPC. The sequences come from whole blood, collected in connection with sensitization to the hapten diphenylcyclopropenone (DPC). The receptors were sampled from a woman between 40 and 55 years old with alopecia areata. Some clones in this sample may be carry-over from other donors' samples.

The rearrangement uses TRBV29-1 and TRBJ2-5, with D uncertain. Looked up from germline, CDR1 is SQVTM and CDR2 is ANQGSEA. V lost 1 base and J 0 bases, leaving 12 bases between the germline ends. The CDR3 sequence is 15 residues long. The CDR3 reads CSVEGAKENQETQYF. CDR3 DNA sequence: TGCAGCGTTGAAGGGGCGAAGGAAAACCAAGAGACCCAGTACTTC.

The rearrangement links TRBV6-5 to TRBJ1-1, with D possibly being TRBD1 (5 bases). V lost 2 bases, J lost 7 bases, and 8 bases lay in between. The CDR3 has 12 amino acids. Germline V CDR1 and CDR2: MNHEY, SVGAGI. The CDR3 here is CASSYGGGEAFF. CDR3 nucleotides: TGTGCCAGCAGTTACGGGGGGGGTGAAGCTTTCTTT.

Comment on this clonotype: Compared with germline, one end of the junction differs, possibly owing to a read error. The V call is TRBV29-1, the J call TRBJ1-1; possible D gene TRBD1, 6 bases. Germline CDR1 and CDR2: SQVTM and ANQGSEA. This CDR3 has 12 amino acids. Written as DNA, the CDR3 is TGCAGCGTTGAATACGGGGGGGGCCACCGTAGCTTT. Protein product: CSVEYGGGHRSF.

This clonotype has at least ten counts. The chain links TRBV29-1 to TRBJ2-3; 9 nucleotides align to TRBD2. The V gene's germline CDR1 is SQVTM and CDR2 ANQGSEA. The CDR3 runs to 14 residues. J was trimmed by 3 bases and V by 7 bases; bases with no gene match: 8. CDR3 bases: TGCAGCGCCGGGAGAGCGGGGGGAACAGATACGCAGTATTTT. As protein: CSAGRAGGTDTQYF.

The CDR3 here is CASSLSGGAYQPQHF. In DNA, the CDR3 is TGTGCCAGCAGTTTATCTGGGGGGGCGTATCAGCCCCAGCATTTT. The chain links TRBV27 to TRBJ1-5, with D possibly TRBD1 on 6 matching bases. The CDR3 runs to 15 residues. The V end was cut by 0 bases, the J end by 5 bases, with 11 bases between. Per germline, CDR1 MNHEY and CDR2 SMNVEV (reference sequence).

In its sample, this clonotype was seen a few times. The CDR3 spells CSANPGQGAVGYTF. The CDR3 nucleotides are TGCAGTGCCAACCCGGGACAGGGGGCGGTTGGCTACACCTTC. The V gene is TRBV20-1, the J gene TRBJ1-2; 12 bases map to TRBD1. There are 14 residues in the CDR3. V shed 6 bases, J shed 7 bases, and the junction held 9 bases outside the gene matches. Germline V CDR1 and CDR2: DFQATT, SNEGSKA (reference sequence).

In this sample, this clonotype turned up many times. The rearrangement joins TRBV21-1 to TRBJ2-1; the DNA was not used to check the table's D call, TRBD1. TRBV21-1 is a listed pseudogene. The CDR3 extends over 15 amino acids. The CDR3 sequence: CASSKGGDRSDEQFF. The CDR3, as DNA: TGTGCCAGCAGCAAAGGCGGGGACAGGAGCGATGAGCAGTTCTTC.

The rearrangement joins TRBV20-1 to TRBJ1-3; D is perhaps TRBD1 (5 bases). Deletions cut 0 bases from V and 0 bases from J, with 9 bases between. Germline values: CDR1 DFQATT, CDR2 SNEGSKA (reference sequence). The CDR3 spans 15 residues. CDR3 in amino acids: CSARDYRSSGNTIYF. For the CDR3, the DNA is TGCAGTGCTAGAGATTACAGGAGCTCTGGAAACACCATATATTTT.

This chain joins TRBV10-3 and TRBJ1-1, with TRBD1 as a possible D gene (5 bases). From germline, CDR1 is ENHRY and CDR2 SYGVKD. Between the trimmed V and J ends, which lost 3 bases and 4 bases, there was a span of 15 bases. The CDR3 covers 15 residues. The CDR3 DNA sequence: TGTGCCATCAGTGATCCCAGGGCCGGGAGCACTGAAGCTTTCTTT. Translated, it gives CAISDPRAGSTEAFF.

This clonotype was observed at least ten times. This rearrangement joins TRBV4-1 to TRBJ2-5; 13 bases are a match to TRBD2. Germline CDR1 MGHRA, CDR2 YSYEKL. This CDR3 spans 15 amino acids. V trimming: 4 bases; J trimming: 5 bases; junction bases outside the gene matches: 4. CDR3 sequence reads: CASSLGLAGVETQYF. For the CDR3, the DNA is TGCGCCAGCAGCCTCGGACTAGCGGGAGTGGAGACCCAGTACTTC.

The CDR3 region is CASSQVADTQYF. Written as DNA, the CDR3 is TGTGCCAGCAGCCAAGTGGCAGATACGCAGTATTTT. V is TRBV3-1 and J is TRBJ2-3; no definite D call. The CDR3 sequence is 12 residues long. The germline CDR1 and CDR2 sequences are LGHDT and YNNKEL (reference sequence). Trimming took 1 base from V and 4 from J, leaving 3 bases between them.

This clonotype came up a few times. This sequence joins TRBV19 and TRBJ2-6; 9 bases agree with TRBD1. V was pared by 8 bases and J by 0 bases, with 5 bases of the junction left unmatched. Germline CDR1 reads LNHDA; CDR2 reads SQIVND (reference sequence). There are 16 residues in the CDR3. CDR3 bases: TGTGCCAGTTTCGGACAGGGGTTCTCTGGGGCCAACGTCCTGACTTTC. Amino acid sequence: CASFGQGFSGANVLTF.

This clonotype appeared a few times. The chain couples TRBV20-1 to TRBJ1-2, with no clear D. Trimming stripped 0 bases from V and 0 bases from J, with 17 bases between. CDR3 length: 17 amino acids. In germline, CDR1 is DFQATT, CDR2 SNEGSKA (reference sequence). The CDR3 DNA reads TGCAGTGCTAGAGATAGGAAGTCGGGGTTGACTAACTATGGCTACACCTTC. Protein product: CSARDRKSGLTNYGYTF.

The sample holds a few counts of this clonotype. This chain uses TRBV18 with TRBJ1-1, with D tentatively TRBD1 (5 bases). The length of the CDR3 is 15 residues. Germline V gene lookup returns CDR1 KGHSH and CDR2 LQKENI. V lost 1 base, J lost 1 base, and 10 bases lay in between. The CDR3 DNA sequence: TGTGCCAGCTCACCACAGGGGCAGCCGAACACTGAAGCTTTCTTT. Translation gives CASSPQGQPNTEAFF.

CDR3 DNA: TGCAGTGCTCTTGACCCAACAGGGGGCTCCTACGAGCAGTACTTC. Translated, it gives CSALDPTGGSYEQYF. This rearrangement joins TRBV20-1 to TRBJ2-7, with TRBD1 matching over 8 bases. The CDR3 is 15 amino acids. V was clipped by 5 bases and J by 0 bases; unmatched bases: 9. Germline V gene sequence: CDR1 DFQATT, CDR2 SNEGSKA (reference sequence).

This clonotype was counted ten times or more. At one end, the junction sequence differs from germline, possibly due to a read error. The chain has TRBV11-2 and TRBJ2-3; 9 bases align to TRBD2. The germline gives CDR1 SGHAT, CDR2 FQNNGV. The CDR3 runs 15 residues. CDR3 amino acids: CASRLAGASTDTQYF. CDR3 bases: TGTGCCAGCAGGTTAGCGGGGGCCAGCACAGATACGCAGTATTTT.

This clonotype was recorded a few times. CDR3 DNA: TGTGCCAGCAGCCCGCGCCGGGCATCCTCCTACAATGAGCAGTTCTTC. Protein: CASSPRRASSYNEQFF. The V call is TRBV11-2, the J call TRBJ2-1; D not resolved. Germline CDR1 is SGHAT and CDR2 is FQNNGV. The V and J ends lost 5 bases and 0 bases respectively, with 14 bases between them. This CDR3 has 16 amino acids.

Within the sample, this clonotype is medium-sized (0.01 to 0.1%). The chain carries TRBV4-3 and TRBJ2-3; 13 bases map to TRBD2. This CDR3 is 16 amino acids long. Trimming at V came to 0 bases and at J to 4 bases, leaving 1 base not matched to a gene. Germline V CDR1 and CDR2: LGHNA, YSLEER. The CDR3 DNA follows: TGCGCCAGCAGCCAAGATGGGACTAGCGGGGCAGATACGCAGTATTTT. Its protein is CASSQDGTSGADTQYF.

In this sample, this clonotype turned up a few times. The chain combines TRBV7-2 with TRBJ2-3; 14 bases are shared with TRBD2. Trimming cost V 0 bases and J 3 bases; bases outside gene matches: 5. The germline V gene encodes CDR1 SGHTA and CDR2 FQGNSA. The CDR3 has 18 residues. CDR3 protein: CASSLALTSGGATDTQYF. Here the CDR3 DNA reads TGTGCCAGCAGCTTAGCCCTGACTAGCGGGGGGGCAACAGATACGCAGTATTTT.

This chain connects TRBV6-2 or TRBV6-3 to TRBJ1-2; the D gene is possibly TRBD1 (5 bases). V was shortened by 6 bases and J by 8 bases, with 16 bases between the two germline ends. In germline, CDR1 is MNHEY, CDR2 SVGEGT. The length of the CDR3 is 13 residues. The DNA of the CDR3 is TGTGCCAGCAGCCCTCTTGGGGGAAGAGGCTACACCTTC. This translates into CASSPLGGRGYTF.